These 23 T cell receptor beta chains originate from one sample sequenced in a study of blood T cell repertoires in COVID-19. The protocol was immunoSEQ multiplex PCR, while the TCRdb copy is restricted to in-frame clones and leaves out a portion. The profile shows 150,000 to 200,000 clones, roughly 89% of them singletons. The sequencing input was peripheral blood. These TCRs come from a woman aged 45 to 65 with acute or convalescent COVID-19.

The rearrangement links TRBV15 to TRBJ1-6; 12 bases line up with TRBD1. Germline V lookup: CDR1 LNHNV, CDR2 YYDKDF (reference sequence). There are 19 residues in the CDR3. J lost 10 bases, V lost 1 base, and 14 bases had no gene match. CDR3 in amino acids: CATSRGGRSGTGGYSPLHF. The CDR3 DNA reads TGTGCCACCAGCAGAGGAGGAAGATCCGGGACAGGGGGCTACTCACCCCTCCACTTT.

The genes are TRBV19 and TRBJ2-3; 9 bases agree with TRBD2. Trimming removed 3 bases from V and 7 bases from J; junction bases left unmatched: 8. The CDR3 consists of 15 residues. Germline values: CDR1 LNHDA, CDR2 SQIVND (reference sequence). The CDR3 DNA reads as TGTGCCAGTAGTATGACTAGCGGACCTTTCAATACGCAGTATTTT. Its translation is CASSMTSGPFNTQYF.

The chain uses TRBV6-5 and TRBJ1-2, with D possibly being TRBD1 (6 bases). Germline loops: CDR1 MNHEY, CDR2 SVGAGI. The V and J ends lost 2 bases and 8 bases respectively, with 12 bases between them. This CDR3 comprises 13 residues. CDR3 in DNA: TGTGCCAGCAGTTACCAGACAGGTCAAGGCTACACCTTC. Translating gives CASSYQTGQGYTF.

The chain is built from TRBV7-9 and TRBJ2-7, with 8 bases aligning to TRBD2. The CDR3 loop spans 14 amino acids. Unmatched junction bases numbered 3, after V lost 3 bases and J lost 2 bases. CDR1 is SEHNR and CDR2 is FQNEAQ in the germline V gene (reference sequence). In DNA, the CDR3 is TGTGCCAGCAGCTTTGAGCGGGGGCCCTACGAGCAGTACTTC. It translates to CASSFERGPYEQYF.

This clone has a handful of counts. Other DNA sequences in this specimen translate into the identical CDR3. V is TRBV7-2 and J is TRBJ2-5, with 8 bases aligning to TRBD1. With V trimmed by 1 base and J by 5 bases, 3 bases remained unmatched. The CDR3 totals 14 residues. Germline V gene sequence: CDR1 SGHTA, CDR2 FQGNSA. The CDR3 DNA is TGTGCCAGCAGCTTAGGGACAGGGCGGGAGACCCAGTACTTC. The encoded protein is CASSLGTGRETQYF.

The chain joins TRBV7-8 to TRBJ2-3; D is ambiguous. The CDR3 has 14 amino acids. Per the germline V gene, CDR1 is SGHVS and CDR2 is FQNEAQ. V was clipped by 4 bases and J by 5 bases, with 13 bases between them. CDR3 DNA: TGTGCCAGCAGCTGGGCCGCACTGGGAGATACGCAGTATTTT. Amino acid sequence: CASSWAALGDTQYF.

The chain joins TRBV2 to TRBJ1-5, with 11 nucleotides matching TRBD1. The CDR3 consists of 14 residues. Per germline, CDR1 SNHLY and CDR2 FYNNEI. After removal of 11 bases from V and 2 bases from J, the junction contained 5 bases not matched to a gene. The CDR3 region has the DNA TGTGCCCTGGGGGACAGGGGGGGCAATCAGCCCCAGCATTTT. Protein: CALGDRGGNQPQHF.

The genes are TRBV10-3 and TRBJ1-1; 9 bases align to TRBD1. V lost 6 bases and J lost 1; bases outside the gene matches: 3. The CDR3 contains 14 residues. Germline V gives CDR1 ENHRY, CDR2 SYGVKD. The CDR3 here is CAIRGGQGNTEAFF. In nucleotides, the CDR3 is TGTGCCATCAGAGGGGGACAGGGGAACACTGAAGCTTTCTTT.

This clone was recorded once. CDR3 DNA sequence: TGTGCCATCAGGGCCCCTAGCCCCATGGGCGGGGAGCTGTTTTTT. Its translation is CAIRAPSPMGGELFF. V usage is TRBV10-3 and J usage is TRBJ2-2; D may be TRBD2 (5 bases). The CDR3 is 15 amino acids. The V end lost 6 bases, the J end lost 7 bases, and 18 bases lay between the germline ends. From germline, CDR1 is ENHRY and CDR2 SYGVKD.

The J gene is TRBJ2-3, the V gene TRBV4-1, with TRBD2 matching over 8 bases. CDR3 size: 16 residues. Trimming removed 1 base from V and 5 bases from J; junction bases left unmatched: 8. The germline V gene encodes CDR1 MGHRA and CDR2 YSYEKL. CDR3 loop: CASSQGPLAGGDTQYF. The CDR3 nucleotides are TGCGCCAGCAGCCAAGGTCCCCTAGCGGGTGGAGATACGCAGTATTTT.

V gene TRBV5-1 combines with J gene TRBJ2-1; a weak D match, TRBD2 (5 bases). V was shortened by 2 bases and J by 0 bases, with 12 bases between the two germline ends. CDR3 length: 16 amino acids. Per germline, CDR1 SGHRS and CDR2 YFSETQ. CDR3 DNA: TGCGCCAGCAGCTTTGGTAGCGATAGCTCCTACAATGAGCAGTTCTTC. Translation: CASSFGSDSSYNEQFF.

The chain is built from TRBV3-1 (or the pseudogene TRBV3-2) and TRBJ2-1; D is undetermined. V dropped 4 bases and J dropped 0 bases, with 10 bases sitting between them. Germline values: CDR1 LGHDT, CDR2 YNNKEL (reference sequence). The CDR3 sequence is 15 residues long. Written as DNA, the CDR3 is TGTGCCAGCAGCCCCATCCCGAGCTCCTACAATGAGCAGTTCTTC. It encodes CASSPIPSSYNEQFF.

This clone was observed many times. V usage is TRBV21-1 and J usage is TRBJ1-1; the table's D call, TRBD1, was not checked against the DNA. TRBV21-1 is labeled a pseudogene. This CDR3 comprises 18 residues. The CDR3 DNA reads TGTGCCAGCAGCAAATCTCTTAGGGGGCAATTCCTGAACACTGAAGCTTTCTTT. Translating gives CASSKSLRGQFLNTEAFF.

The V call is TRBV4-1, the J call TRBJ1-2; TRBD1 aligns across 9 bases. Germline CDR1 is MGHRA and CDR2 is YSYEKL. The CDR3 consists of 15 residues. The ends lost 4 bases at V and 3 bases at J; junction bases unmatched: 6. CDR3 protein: CASSRSGQGDYGYTF. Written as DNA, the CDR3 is TGCGCCAGCAGCCGGTCGGGACAGGGCGACTATGGCTACACCTTC.

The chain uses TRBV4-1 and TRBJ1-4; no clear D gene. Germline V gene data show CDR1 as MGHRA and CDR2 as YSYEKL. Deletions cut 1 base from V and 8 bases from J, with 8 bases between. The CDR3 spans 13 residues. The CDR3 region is CASSQATVEKLFF. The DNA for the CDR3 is TGCGCCAGCAGCCAAGCTACAGTCGAAAAACTGTTTTTT.

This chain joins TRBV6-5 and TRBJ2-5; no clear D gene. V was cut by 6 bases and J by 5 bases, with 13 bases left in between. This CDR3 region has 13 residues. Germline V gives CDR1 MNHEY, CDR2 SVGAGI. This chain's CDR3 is CASRTSRWETQYF. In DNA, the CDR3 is TGTGCCAGCAGAACCTCGAGGTGGGAGACCCAGTACTTC.

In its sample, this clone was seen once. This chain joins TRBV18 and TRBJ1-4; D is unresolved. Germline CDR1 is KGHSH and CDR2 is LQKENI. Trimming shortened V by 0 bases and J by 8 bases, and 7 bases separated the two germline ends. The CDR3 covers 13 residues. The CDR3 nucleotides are TGTGCCAGCTCACCACCGGTTGCGGAAAAACTGTTTTTT. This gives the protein CASSPPVAEKLFF.

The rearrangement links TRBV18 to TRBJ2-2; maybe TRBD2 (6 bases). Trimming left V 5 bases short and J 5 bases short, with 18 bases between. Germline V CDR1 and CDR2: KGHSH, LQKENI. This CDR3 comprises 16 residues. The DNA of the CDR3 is TGTGCCAGCTCATTGCCCGGGACTCCCGTTACCGGGGAGCTGTTTTTT. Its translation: CASSLPGTPVTGELFF.

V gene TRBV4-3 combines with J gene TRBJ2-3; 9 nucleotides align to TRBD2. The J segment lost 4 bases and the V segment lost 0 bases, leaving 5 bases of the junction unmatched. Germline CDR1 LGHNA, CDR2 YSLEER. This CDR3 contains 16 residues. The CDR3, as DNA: TGCGCCAGCAGCCAAGACGTAGCGGGAGCCCCAGATACGCAGTATTTT. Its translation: CASSQDVAGAPDTQYF.

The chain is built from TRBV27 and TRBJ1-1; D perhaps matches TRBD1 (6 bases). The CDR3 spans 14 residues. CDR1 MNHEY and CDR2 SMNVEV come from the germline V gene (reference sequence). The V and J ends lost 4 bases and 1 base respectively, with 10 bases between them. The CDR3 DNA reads TGTGCCAGCAGTTCCGGACAGAAGAACACTGAAGCTTTCTTT. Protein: CASSSGQKNTEAFF.

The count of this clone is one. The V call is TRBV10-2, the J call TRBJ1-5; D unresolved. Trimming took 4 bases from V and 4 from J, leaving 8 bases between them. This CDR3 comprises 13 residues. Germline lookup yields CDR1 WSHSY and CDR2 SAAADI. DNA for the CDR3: TGCGCCAGCAGTGGGCAGTTGAATCAGCCCCAGCATTTT. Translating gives CASSGQLNQPQHF.

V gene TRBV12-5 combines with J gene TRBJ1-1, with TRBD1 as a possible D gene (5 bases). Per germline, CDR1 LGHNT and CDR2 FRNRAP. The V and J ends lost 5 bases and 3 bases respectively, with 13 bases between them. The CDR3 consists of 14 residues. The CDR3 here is CASGPRVGDTEAFF. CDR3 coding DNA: TGTGCTAGTGGTCCCAGGGTAGGGGACACTGAAGCTTTCTTT.

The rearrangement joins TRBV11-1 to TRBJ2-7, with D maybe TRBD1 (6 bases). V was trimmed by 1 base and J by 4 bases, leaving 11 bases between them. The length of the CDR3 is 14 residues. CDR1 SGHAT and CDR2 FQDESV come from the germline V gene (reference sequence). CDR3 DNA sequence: TGTGCCAGCAGCTTAGACAGGGTCGGGTACGAGCAGTACTTC. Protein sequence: CASSLDRVGYEQYF.